In its sample, the clone carrying this T cell receptor (beta chain) was seen once. Original methodology: Reference gene primer amplification gave estimated nucleated cell counts. Using immunoSEQ multiplex PCR, the repertoire was profiled, and TCRdb retains in-frame clones only, with some absent. V and J calls and clone size are as listed in that table; D and trimming were resolved from the DNA. The data contain 270,000 or so clones, 88% of them singletons. The V gene's germline CDR1 is LNHDA and CDR2 SQIVND (reference sequence). V shed 8 bases and J shed 3 bases, with 13 bases lying between them. The CDR3 has 14 residues. The data stem from a study of blood T cell repertoires in COVID-19. Study-level background: Sample material is recorded as cDNA or gDNA derived from T cells, B-cell-depleted T cells, or PBMCs.

Enrolled through a virtual design, the participants were between roughly 18 and 90 years of age and came from about two dozen US areas. Cohort assignment relied on participant-reported clinical history. This rearrangement joins TRBV19 to TRBJ2-2; D possibly corresponds to TRBD2 (6 bases). The TCR was taken from a middle-aged woman with acute COVID-19. The material sequenced was PBMCs or T cells enriched from blood (not recorded which). The chain's CDR3 is CASGGLFDTGELFF. The DNA for the CDR3 is TGTGCCAGTGGGGGACTCTTCGACACCGGGGAGCTGTTTTTT.